The clone carrying this T cell receptor beta chain was counted at least ten times. Its antigen remains unidentified. The CDR3 is 17 amino acids. From germline, CDR1 is SGHVS and CDR2 FQNEAQ. V was shortened by 4 bases and J by 7 bases, with 20 bases between the two germline ends. TCRdb ran MiXCR on the 5' RACE reads and lists one entry per CDR3 protein. Among roughly 92,000 distinct CDR3 sequences listed, roughly 12% were seen once. The data were taken from a study of early T cells in non-severe SARS-CoV-2 infection. Study conclusions and caveats: Anti-spike CD8 responses were favored in VDJdb matching, and private and CD4 specificities were missed.

This TCR derives from an adult who was a healthcare worker with PCR-confirmed SARS-CoV-2 infection or an uninfected control (not recorded which). The chain couples TRBV7-8 to TRBJ1-6; tentatively, D is TRBD1 (6 bases). Source: whole blood, taken at baseline. The CDR3 here is CASSWSDRGGLNSPLHF. The CDR3 DNA reads TGTGCCAGCAGCTGGTCTGATAGGGGGGGCTTGAATTCACCCCTCCACTTT.